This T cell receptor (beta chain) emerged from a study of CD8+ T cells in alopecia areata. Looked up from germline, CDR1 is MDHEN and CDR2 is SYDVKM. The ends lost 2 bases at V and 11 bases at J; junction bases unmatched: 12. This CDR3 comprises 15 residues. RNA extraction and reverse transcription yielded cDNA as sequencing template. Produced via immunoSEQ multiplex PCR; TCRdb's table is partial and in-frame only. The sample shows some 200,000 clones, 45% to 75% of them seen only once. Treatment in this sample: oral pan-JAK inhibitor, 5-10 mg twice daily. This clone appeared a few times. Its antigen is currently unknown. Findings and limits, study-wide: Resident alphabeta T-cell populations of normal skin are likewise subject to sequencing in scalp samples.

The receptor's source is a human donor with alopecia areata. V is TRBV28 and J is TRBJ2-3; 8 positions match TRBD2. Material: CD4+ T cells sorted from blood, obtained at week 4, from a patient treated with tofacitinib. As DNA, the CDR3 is TGTGCCAGCAGTTTACTGAGACCCGCGGGGGGTAAGCAGTATTTT. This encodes CASSLLRPAGGKQYF.